This TCR beta chain was recovered during a study of T cell responses to AZD1222 COVID-19 vaccine. Study-level results: A reported finding is that nearly half of spike-specific TCRs target unmutated variant regions.

Note on this clone: As yet, its antigen is unknown.

The V gene's germline CDR1 is SGHTA and CDR2 FQGNSA. V lost 2 bases and J 1 base, leaving 8 bases between the germline ends. The CDR3 totals 14 residues. Using immunoSEQ multiplex PCR, the repertoire was profiled, and TCRdb retains in-frame clones only, with some absent. There are roughly 140,000 clones in the sample; around 89% occur only once, and approximately 2.1% lies in the top ten. This material consisted of peripheral blood, taken on day 0 of AZD1222 vaccination. This rearrangement joins TRBV7-2 to TRBJ1-2, with D perhaps TRBD1 (5 bases). The receptor was derived from an adult in good health. CDR3 amino acids: CASSLSGGNYGYTF. The CDR3 bases are TGTGCCAGCAGCTTATCGGGGGGTAACTATGGCTACACCTTC. Together with reference TRBV7-2 and TRBJ1-2, the CDR3 gives the full variable domain: GAGVSQSPSNKVTEKGKDVELRCDPISGHTALYWYRQSLGQGLEFLIYFQGNSAPDKSGLPSDRFSAERTGGSVSTLTIQRTQQEDSAVYLCASSLSGGNYGYTFGSGTRLTVV.